The 11 T cell receptor beta chains listed next were all sequenced from one sample in a study of molecular identifiers for immune sequencing clone quantification. MiXCR was run by TCRdb on the PCR reads, yielding one entry per CDR3 protein. The profile shows about 640,000 distinct CDR3 sequences, about 20% of them singletons. Input material: naive CD8+ T cells from blood, with Jurkat cell RNA spiked in. Subset of the sample: FACS-sorted CD8+CD4-CCR7+CD45RA+ naive T cells. These receptors all come from a human donor in good health. Some libraries in this study had Jurkat cell RNA spiked in.

This chain joins TRBV27 and TRBJ2-5; no firm D call. Germline lookup yields CDR1 MNHEY and CDR2 SMNVEV (reference sequence). This CDR3 spans 17 amino acids. V was pared by 4 bases and J by 4 bases, with 22 bases between. CDR3 protein: CASSSKDGEAFTETQYF. The CDR3 nucleotides are TGTGCCAGCAGTTCGAAAGACGGTGAGGCGTTTACAGAGACCCAGTACTTC.

This clonotype was observed many times. This sequence joins TRBV4-2 and TRBJ2-3; possibly TRBD2 for D (5 bases). V lost 4 bases and J lost 4, with 12 bases in between. This CDR3 contains 14 residues. In germline, CDR1 is LGHNA, CDR2 YNFKEQ. The CDR3 DNA reads as TGTGCCAGCAGCCTTGAGGGCGGCCCAGATACGCAGTATTTT. The encoded protein is CASSLEGGPDTQYF.

V and J are TRBV5-4 and TRBJ1-2; weak D call: TRBD1 (5 bases). The CDR3 covers 14 residues. The V gene lost 2 bases and the J gene lost 0 bases, with 8 bases spanning the gap. CDR1 is SGHNT and CDR2 is YYREEE in the germline V gene (reference sequence). The CDR3 DNA follows: TGTGCCAGCAGCTTCGACAGCTCTAACTATGGCTACACCTTC. Encoded protein: CASSFDSSNYGYTF.

This clonotype has a single count. A read error is possible here, since a much larger clone lies one base away. The chain has TRBV30 and TRBJ1-2, with TRBD1 matching 7 bases. The V gene end was trimmed by 5 bases and the J gene end by 7 bases; junction bases not matched to a gene: 7. Germline V gene data show CDR1 as GTSNPN and CDR2 as SVGIG (reference sequence). CDR3 length: 12 residues. CDR3 in amino acids: CAWGWKGAGYTF. The CDR3 region has the DNA TGTGCCTGGGGTTGGAAGGGGGCTGGCTACACCTTC.

This clonotype was detected ten times or more. The genes are TRBV14 and TRBJ1-1, with D uncertain. The V end lost 3 bases, the J end lost 5 bases, and 10 bases lay between the germline ends. CDR1 SGHDN and CDR2 FVKESK come from the germline V gene. There are 13 residues in the CDR3. CDR3 region: CASSQLTRTEAFF. Here the CDR3 DNA reads TGTGCCAGCAGCCAGCTGACGAGGACTGAAGCTTTCTTT.

V is TRBV28 and J is TRBJ2-7, with TRBD2 identical over 11 bases. J lost 2 bases, V lost 8 bases, and 2 bases had no gene match. The CDR3 runs to 13 residues. Germline lookup yields CDR1 MDHEN and CDR2 SYDVKM. In DNA, the CDR3 is TGTGCCAGCCGACTAGCGGGACCCTACGAGCAGTACTTC. It codes for CASRLAGPYEQYF.

This clonotype was observed at least ten times. The chain links TRBV5-4 to TRBJ2-3; D is perhaps TRBD2 (6 bases). This CDR3 is built from 16 residues. Trimming removed 0 bases at V and 0 bases at J, with 11 bases between. Germline V CDR1 and CDR2: SGHNT, YYREEE (reference sequence). The CDR3, as DNA: TGTGCCAGCAGCTTGGCTGGAAGCGGGAGCACAGATACGCAGTATTTT. It encodes CASSLAGSGSTDTQYF.

This clonotype was counted ten times or more. This chain links TRBV19 with TRBJ1-5; 7 bases match TRBD1. The CDR3 totals 15 residues. Looked up from germline, CDR1 is LNHDA and CDR2 is SQIVND (reference sequence). The V segment lost 5 bases and the J segment 6 bases; nucleotides outside the gene matches: 10. DNA of the CDR3: TGTGCCAGTAGTGCCGCGGGGACAGCCGGTCAGCCCCAGCATTTT. The encoded protein is CASSAAGTAGQPQHF.

Notes on this clonotype: A much larger clone sits a single nucleotide away, making a read error possible. The rearrangement joins TRBV19 to TRBJ2-2, with D possibly being TRBD1 (6 bases). V lost 2 bases to trimming and J lost 8 bases, with 12 bases between them. The germline V gene has CDR1 LNHDA and CDR2 SQIVND (reference sequence). The length of the CDR3 is 14 residues. The CDR3 DNA reads as TGTGCCAGTAGTATACCGACAGGTTTTGGGGAGCTGTTTTTT. Protein product: CASSIPTGFGELFF.

This clonotype was seen ten or more times. V gene TRBV19 combines with J gene TRBJ2-2, with 7 bases lining up with TRBD1. Germline V gene sequence: CDR1 LNHDA, CDR2 SQIVND (reference sequence). The CDR3 has 15 residues. With 5 bases clipped from V and 0 bases from J, the junction kept 3 bases outside the gene matches. The CDR3 DNA reads as TGTGCCAGTAGTCTTCAGGGGGCGAACACCGGGGAGCTGTTTTTT. This gives the protein CASSLQGANTGELFF.

This clonotype was seen repeatedly, ten times or more. The rearrangement joins TRBV9 to TRBJ1-2; D remains unclear. V gave up 4 bases and J gave up 4 bases, with 17 bases separating them. CDR1 SGDLS and CDR2 YYNGEE come from the germline V gene. The CDR3 runs to 15 residues. CDR3: CASSSGTTSPYGYTF. CDR3 in DNA: TGTGCCAGCAGCTCCGGAACGACATCGCCCTATGGCTACACCTTC.